These T cell receptor beta chains were read from a single sample in a study of OX40 agonist ivuxolimab in advanced cancers. Method: immunoSEQ multiplex PCR; TCRdb's copy keeps in-frame clones and lacks some. The table records approximately 50,000 clones, roughly 93% of them present only once. The sample here was CD4+ or CD8+ T cells sorted from blood, taken in a trial of the OX40 agonist ivuxolimab. These receptors were collected from an adult with an advanced solid tumor such as melanoma, head and neck, liver or kidney cancer. Each CDR3 is given with its conserved first and last residue. The order of the fields is J gene, V gene, CDR3 protein.

>TRBJ1-2|TRBV11-2
CASSAEGWDYGYTF
>TRBJ2-5|TRBV15
CATSREGSGVLEETQYF
>TRBJ2-3|TRBV28
CASSLEPDTQYF
>TRBJ2-2|TRBV27
CASSLFSGRGTTGELFF
>TRBJ1-2|TRBV13
CASSLVQGGNYGYTF
>TRBJ2-7|TRBV2
CASSEASISYEQYF
>TRBJ2-7|TRBV4-3
CASSQDRTGSLNTYEQYF
>TRBJ2-1|TRBV11-3
CASSLVAGVDEQFF
>TRBJ2-1|TRBV28
CASSLNWGDQFF
>TRBJ1-1|TRBV29-1
CSALTNTEAFF
>TRBJ2-1|TRBV11-2
CASSLDRAGGPDEQFF
>TRBJ2-1|TRBV7-6
CASSLRGLAGGPIEQFF
>TRBJ2-7|TRBV4-3
CASSQDHASLYEQYF
>TRBJ2-7|TRBV28
CASMEGDSYEQYF
>TRBJ2-1|TRBV13
CASSPGQYNEQFF
>TRBJ1-1|TRBV28
CASNSREYTEAFF
>TRBJ2-7|TRBV7-9
CASSLVGQHYEQYF
>TRBJ2-1|TRBV9
CASSLPGQGDNEQFF
>TRBJ2-7|TRBV19
CASWDVRSSYEQYF
>TRBJ2-7|TRBV11-2
CASMTAAYEQYF
>TRBJ1-2|TRBV19
CASSGQGVNYGYTF
>TRBJ2-7|TRBV7-2
CASSSTPSIYYEQYF
>TRBJ2-1|TRBV6-5
CASSGTSGSPNEQFF
>TRBJ1-2|TRBV27
CASSGSTGEYGYTF
>TRBJ2-1|TRBV9
CASSATGGGGEQFF
>TRBJ2-1|TRBV27
CASSPGVAGSYNEQFF
>TRBJ1-1|TRBV28
CASSSFLGNTEAFF
>TRBJ1-3|TRBV11-2
CASSHGQAYSGNTIYF
>TRBJ2-1|TRBV28
CASSDGGASLHEQFF
>TRBJ2-2|TRBV13
CASDPPGLANTGELFF
>TRBJ2-1|TRBV10-3
CAISEELAGANEQFF
>TRBJ2-1|TRBV9
CASSSLPREQFF
>TRBJ2-1|TRBV14
CASSQAWGWGLAVHNEQFF
>TRBJ2-5|TRBV10-2
CASSLARTGGWETQYF
>TRBJ1-2|TRBV6-5
CASSAQGLYHGYTF
>TRBJ1-1|TRBV14
CASSPWSSEAFF
>TRBJ2-7|TRBV7-8
CASTQKERQGADEQYF
>TRBJ2-5|TRBV19
CASSSQSEETQYF
>TRBJ2-3|TRBV7-9
CASSFRDRGSDTQYF